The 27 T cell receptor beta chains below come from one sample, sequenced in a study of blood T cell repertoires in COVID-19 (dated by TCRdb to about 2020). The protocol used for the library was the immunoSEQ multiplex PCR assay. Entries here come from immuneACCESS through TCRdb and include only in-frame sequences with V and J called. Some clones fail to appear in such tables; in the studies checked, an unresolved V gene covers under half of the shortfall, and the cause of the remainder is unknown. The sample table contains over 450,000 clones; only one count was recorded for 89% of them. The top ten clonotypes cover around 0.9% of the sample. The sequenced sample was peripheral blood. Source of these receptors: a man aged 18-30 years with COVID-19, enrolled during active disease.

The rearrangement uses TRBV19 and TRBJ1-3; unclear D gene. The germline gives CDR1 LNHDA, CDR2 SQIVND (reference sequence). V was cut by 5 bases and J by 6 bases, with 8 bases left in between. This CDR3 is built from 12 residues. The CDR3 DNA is TGTGCCAGTAGTCCCTTAGCAAACACCATATATTTT. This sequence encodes CASSPLANTIYF.

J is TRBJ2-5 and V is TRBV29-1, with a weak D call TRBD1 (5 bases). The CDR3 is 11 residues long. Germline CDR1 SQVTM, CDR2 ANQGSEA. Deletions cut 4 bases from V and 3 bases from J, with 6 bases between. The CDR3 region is CSVVTEETQYF. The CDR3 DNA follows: TGCAGCGTTGTGACAGAAGAGACCCAGTACTTC.

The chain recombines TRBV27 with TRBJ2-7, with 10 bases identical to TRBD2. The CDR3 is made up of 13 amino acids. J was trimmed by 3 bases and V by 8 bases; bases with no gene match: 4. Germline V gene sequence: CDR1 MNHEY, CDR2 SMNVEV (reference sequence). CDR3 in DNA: TGTGCCAGCGCAGGACTAGCGGACTACGAGCAGTACTTC. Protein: CASAGLADYEQYF.

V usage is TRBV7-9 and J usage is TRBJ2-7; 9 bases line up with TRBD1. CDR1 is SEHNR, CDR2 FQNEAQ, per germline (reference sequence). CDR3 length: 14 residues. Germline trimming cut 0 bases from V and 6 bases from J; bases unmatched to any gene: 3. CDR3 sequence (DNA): TGTGCCAGCAGCTTAGCCGGGACAGGGTTCGAGCAGTACTTC. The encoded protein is CASSLAGTGFEQYF.

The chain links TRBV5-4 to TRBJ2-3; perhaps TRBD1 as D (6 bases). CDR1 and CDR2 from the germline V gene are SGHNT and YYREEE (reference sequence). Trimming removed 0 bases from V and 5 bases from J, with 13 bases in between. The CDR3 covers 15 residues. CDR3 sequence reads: CASSLGPGVEDTQYF. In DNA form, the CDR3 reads TGTGCCAGCAGCTTGGGACCAGGGGTGGAAGATACGCAGTATTTT.

CDR3 DNA sequence: TGTGCCAGCAGCTTAGATAGCGGGGGAGGCACAGATACGCAGTATTTT. Translating it yields CASSLDSGGGTDTQYF. The chain couples TRBV7-8 to TRBJ2-3, with TRBD2 matching 9 bases. V dropped 1 base and J dropped 1; count of bases not matched to a gene: 3. The CDR3 totals 16 residues. Per the germline V gene, CDR1 is SGHVS and CDR2 is FQNEAQ.

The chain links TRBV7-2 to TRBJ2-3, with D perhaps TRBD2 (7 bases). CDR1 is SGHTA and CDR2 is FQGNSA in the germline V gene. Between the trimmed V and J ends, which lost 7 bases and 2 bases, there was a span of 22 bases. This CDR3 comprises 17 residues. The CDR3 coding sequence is TGTGCCAGCACCAAATATAGGGGGGGTGGAACCACAGATACGCAGTATTTT. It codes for CASTKYRGGGTTDTQYF.

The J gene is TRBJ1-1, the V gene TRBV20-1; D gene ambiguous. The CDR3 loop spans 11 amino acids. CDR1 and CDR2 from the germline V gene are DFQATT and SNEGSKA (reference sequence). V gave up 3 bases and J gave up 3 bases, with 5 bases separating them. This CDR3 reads CSASRYTEAFF. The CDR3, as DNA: TGCAGTGCTAGCCGGTACACTGAAGCTTTCTTT.

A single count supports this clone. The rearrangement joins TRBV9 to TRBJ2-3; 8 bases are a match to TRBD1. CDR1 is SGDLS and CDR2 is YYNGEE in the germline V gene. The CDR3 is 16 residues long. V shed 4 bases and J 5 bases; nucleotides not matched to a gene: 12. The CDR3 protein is CASSSQGQVQGDTQYF. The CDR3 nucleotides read TGTGCCAGCAGCTCCCAGGGACAGGTCCAGGGAGATACGCAGTATTTT. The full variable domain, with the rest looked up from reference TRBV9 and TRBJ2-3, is DSGVTQTPKHLITATGQRVTLRCSPRSGDLSVYWYQQSLDQGLQFLIQYYNGEERAKGNILERFSAQQFPDLHSELNLSSLELGDSALYFCASSSQGQVQGDTQYFGPGTRLTVL.

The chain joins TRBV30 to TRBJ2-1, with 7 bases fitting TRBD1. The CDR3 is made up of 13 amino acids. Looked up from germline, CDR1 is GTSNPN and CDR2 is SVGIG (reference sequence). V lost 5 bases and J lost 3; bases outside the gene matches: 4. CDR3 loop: CAWGGQYYNEQFF. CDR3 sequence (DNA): TGTGCCTGGGGGGGACAGTACTACAATGAGCAGTTCTTC.

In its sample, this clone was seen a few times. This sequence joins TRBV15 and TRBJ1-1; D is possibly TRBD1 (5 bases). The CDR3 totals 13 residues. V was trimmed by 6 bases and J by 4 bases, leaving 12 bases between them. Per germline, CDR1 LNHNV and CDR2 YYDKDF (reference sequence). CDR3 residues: CATSRRGGTEAFF. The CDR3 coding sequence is TGTGCCACCAGTAGAAGGGGAGGCACTGAAGCTTTCTTT.

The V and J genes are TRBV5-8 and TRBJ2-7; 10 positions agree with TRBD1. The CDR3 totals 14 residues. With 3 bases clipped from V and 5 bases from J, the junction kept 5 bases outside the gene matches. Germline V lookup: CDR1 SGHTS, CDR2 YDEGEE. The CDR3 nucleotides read TGTGCCAGCAGCTGGGGACAGGGGAGGGACGAGCAGTACTTC. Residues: CASSWGQGRDEQYF.

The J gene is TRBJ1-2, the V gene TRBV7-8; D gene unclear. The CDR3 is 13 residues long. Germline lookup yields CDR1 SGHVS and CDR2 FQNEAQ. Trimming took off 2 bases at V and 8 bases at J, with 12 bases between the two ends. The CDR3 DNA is TGTGCCAGCAGCTTACTATACAGTTCGGGCTACACCTTC. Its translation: CASSLLYSSGYTF.

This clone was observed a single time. CDR3 residues: CASSLETGGPGNTQYF. The CDR3 DNA is TGCGCCAGCAGCTTGGAAACGGGGGGGCCAGGGAATACGCAGTATTTT. The chain links TRBV5-1 to TRBJ2-3, with TRBD2 matching over 8 bases. This CDR3 is 16 amino acids long. Germline-derived CDR1 and CDR2 are SGHRS and YFSETQ. With 0 bases clipped from V and 7 bases from J, the junction kept 10 bases outside the gene matches.

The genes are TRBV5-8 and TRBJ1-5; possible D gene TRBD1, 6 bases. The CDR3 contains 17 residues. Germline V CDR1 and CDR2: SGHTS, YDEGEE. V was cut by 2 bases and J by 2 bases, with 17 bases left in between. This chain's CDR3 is CASSLNPGVTGNQPQHF. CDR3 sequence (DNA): TGTGCCAGCAGCTTAAACCCAGGGGTTACGGGCAATCAGCCCCAGCATTTT. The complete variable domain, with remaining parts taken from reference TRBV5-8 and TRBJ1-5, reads EAGVTQSPTHLIKTRGQQATLRCSPISGHTSVYWYQQALGLGLQFLLWYDEGEERNRGNFPPRFSGRQFPNYSSELNVNALELEDSALYLCASSLNPGVTGNQPQHFGDGTRLSIL.

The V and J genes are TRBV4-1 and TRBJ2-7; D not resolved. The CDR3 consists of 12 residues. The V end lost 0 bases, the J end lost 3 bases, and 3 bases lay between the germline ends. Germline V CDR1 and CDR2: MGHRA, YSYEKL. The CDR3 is CASSQDFYEQYF. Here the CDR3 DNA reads TGCGCCAGCAGCCAAGACTTCTACGAGCAGTACTTC.

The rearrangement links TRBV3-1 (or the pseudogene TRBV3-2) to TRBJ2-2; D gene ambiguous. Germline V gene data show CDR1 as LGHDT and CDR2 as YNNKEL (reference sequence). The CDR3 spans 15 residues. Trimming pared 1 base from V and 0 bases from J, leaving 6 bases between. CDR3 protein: CASSQVRSNTGELFF. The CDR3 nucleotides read TGTGCCAGCAGCCAAGTTCGGTCGAACACCGGGGAGCTGTTTTTT.

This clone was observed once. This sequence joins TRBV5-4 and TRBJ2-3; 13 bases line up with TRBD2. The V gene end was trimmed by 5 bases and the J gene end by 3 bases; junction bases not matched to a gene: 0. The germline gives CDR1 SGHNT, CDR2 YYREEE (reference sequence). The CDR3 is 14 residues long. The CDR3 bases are TGTGCCAGCAGGGGACTAGCGGGGACAGATACGCAGTATTTT. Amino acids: CASRGLAGTDTQYF.

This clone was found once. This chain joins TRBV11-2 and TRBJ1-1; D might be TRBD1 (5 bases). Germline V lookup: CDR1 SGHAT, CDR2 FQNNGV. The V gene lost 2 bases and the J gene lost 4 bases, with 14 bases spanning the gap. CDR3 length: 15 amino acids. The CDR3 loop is CASSLSLEGFTEAFF. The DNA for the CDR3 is TGTGCCAGCAGCTTAAGTTTGGAGGGGTTCACTGAAGCTTTCTTT. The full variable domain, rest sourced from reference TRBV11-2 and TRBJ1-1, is EAGVAQSPRYKIIEKRQSVAFWCNPISGHATLYWYQQILGQGPKLLIQFQNNGVVDDSQLPKDRFSAERLKGVDSTLKIQPAKLEDSAVYLCASSLSLEGFTEAFFGQGTRLTVV.

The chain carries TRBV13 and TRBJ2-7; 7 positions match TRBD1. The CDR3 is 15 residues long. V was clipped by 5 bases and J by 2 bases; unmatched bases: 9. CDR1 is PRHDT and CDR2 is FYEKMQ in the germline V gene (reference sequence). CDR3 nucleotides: TGTGCCAGCAGCCACCGACAGGGAATTACCTACGAGCAGTACTTC. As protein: CASSHRQGITYEQYF.

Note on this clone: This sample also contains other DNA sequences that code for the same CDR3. CDR3 nucleotides: TGTGCCAGCAGTCCCGGGACAGGAGGCAATCAGCCCCAGCATTTT. Translation: CASSPGTGGNQPQHF. The chain joins TRBV6-5 to TRBJ1-5; 8 nucleotides line up with TRBD1. This CDR3 contains 15 residues. The germline CDR1 and CDR2 sequences are MNHEY and SVGAGI. Losses at the gene ends were 5 bases for V and 2 bases for J; bases not matched to a gene: 5.

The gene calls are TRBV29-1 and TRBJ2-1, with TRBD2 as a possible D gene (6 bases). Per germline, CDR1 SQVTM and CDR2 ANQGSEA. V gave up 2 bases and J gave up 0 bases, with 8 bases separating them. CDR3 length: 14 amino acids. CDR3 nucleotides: TGCAGCGTTGAAATAGCGGACTCCTACAATGAGCAGTTCTTC. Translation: CSVEIADSYNEQFF.

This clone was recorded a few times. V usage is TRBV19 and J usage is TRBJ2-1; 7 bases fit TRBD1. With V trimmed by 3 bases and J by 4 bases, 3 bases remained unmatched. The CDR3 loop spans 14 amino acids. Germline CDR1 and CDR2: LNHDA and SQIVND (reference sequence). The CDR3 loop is CASSIQGDYNEQFF. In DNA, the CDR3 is TGTGCCAGTAGTATCCAGGGGGATTACAATGAGCAGTTCTTC.

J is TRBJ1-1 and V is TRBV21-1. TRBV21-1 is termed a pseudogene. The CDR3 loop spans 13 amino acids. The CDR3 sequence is CASSKGRGTEAFF. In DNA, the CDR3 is TGTGCCAGCAGCAAAGGACGGGGGACTGAAGCTTTCTTT.

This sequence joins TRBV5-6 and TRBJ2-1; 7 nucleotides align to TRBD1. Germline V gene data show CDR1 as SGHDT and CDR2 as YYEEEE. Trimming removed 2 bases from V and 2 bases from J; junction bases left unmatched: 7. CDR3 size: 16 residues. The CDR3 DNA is TGTGCCAGCAGCTTAGAAGGGGGCGTCCCCTACAATGAGCAGTTCTTC. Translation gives CASSLEGGVPYNEQFF.

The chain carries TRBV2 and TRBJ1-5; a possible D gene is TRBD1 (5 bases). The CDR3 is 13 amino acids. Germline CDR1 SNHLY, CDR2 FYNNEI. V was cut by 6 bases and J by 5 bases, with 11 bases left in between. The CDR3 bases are TGTGCCAGCAGCGGGGGGGACGATCAGCCCCAGCATTTT. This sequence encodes CASSGGDDQPQHF.

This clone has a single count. CDR3 amino acids: CASSRSGSRRETQYF. In DNA form, the CDR3 reads TGTGCCAGCAGCCGTAGCGGGAGCAGGAGAGAGACCCAGTACTTC. This rearrangement joins TRBV11-3 to TRBJ2-5; 9 nucleotides line up with TRBD2. V gave up 5 bases and J gave up 4 bases; unmatched junction bases: 8. Germline lookup yields CDR1 SGHNT and CDR2 YENEEA. This CDR3 has 15 amino acids.